These 14 T cell receptor beta chains were sequenced from one sample in a study of blood T cell repertoires in COVID-19. Sequenced by immunoSEQ multiplex PCR; TCRdb stores in-frame clones only, minus some. This sample has over 200,000 clones, with more than 85% found just once. The specimen sequenced was peripheral blood. The source of these receptors is a young adult with COVID-19, enrolled during active disease.

The chain recombines TRBV5-6 with TRBJ1-3; D call uncertain. CDR3 length: 15 amino acids. Trimming cost V 4 bases and J 0 bases, with 11 bases left between them. Germline V gene lookup returns CDR1 SGHDT and CDR2 YYEEEE. Here the CDR3 DNA reads TGTGCCAGCAGCGCAACAGTAAGCTCTGGAAACACCATATATTTT. It yields the protein CASSATVSSGNTIYF.

The DNA of the CDR3 is TGTGCCAGCAGTCCCAGCGGGAGGGCCGGCAATGAGCAGTTCTTC. Amino acid sequence: CASSPSGRAGNEQFF. The rearrangement joins TRBV2 to TRBJ2-1; TRBD2 aligns across 10 bases. Unmatched junction bases numbered 7, after V lost 5 bases and J lost 6 bases. The length of the CDR3 is 15 residues. Germline V CDR1 and CDR2: SNHLY, FYNNEI.

This clone was picked up one time. This chain joins TRBV18 and TRBJ2-3; 7 bases match TRBD2. The trim removed 6 bases at V and 0 bases at J, leaving 6 bases unmatched. Germline V gene lookup returns CDR1 KGHSH and CDR2 LQKENI. CDR3 length: 15 amino acids. This CDR3 reads CASSPAGVSTDTQYF. The CDR3 DNA sequence: TGTGCCAGCTCGCCGGCGGGAGTAAGCACAGATACGCAGTATTTT. Filled out from reference TRBV18 and TRBJ2-3, the complete variable domain reads NAGVMQNPRHLVRRRGQEARLRCSPMKGHSHVYWYRQLPEEGLKFMVYLQKENIIDESGMPKERFSAEFPKEGPSILRIQQVVRGDSAAYFCASSPAGVSTDTQYFGPGTRLTVL.

This chain joins TRBV14 and TRBJ2-5, with 7 positions matching TRBD1. The length of the CDR3 is 14 residues. The germline CDR1 and CDR2 sequences are SGHDN and FVKESK. The junction had 6 bases not matched to a gene; V was cut back by 4 bases and J by 4 bases. The DNA for the CDR3 is TGTGCCAGCAGCCCGGGACAGACGTTAGAGACCCAGTACTTC. This encodes CASSPGQTLETQYF.

A few counts support this clone. This chain joins TRBV15 and TRBJ2-3; 8 nucleotides align to TRBD1. The length of the CDR3 is 15 residues. The junction had 6 bases not matched to a gene; V was cut back by 5 bases and J by 2 bases. Germline CDR1 reads LNHNV; CDR2 reads YYDKDF (reference sequence). CDR3 bases: TGTGCCACCAGCGACAGGGGAGTATCCACAGATACGCAGTATTTT. Encoded protein: CATSDRGVSTDTQYF.

This chain links TRBV6-4 with TRBJ2-3; 7 positions agree with TRBD2. In germline, CDR1 is MRHNA, CDR2 SNTAGT. Trimming removed 5 bases from V and 5 bases from J; junction bases left unmatched: 4. There are 13 residues in the CDR3. CDR3 coding DNA: TGTGCCAGCAGTCGGGAGGTGAGAGATACGCAGTATTTT. This encodes CASSREVRDTQYF.

The chain uses TRBV11-3 and TRBJ1-2; D perhaps matches TRBD1 (6 bases). V gave up 4 bases and J gave up 1 base, with 16 bases separating them. This CDR3 contains 16 residues. Germline CDR1 SGHNT, CDR2 YENEEA. The CDR3 DNA is TGTGCCAGCAGCTCTCACAGGGATCCCTTTAACTATGGCTACACCTTC. Amino acid sequence: CASSSHRDPFNYGYTF.

This clone is a singleton in its sample. The chain joins TRBV27 to TRBJ2-7; 12 bases agree with TRBD1. The germline V gene encodes CDR1 MNHEY and CDR2 SMNVEV (reference sequence). The V and J ends lost 3 bases and 3 bases, in that order; junction bases with no gene match: 9. The CDR3 loop spans 17 amino acids. CDR3 coding DNA: TGTGCCAGCAGTTTGTTTGTGGGGACAGGGGGCAGCTACGAGCAGTACTTC. This translates into CASSLFVGTGGSYEQYF.

In regard to this clone: Different DNA sequences within this sample yield the same CDR3. The V call is TRBV2, the J call TRBJ1-1; D is perhaps TRBD1 (6 bases). This CDR3 comprises 13 residues. Germline V gene sequence: CDR1 SNHLY, CDR2 FYNNEI. V was clipped by 6 bases and J by 0 bases, with 8 bases between them. CDR3 DNA sequence: TGTGCCAGCAGGGACAGACTGAACACTGAAGCTTTCTTT. It encodes CASRDRLNTEAFF.

The chain has TRBV5-1 and TRBJ2-2; 9 bases map to TRBD2. The CDR3 sequence is 16 residues long. CDR1 and CDR2 (germline): SGHRS, YFSETQ. After removal of 2 bases from V and 4 bases from J, the junction contained 6 bases not matched to a gene. The CDR3 DNA follows: TGCGCCAGCAGCTTTAGCGGGAGTGCGGGCACCGGGGAGCTGTTTTTT. Protein sequence: CASSFSGSAGTGELFF.

The chain is built from TRBV7-2 and TRBJ1-5, with 7 nucleotides matching TRBD1. CDR1 and CDR2 (germline): SGHTA, FQGNSA. V lost 2 bases to trimming and J lost 5 bases; unmatched junction nucleotides: 3. The CDR3 runs to 14 residues. CDR3 sequence reads: CASSLTGEDQPQHF. The DNA of the CDR3 is TGTGCCAGCAGCTTAACAGGGGAAGATCAGCCCCAGCATTTT.

The V and J genes are TRBV21-1 and TRBJ2-7; TRBD2, the table's D call, was not compared with the DNA. TRBV21-1 corresponds to a pseudogene. The CDR3 extends over 15 amino acids. CDR3 coding DNA: TGTGCCAGGATATTACTAGTACTCGTTTCGGAAGAGCAGTACTTC. Protein sequence: CARILLVLVSEEQYF.

The chain has TRBV2 and TRBJ1-1, with TRBD1 matching 8 bases. CDR3 length equals 15 residues. From germline, CDR1 is SNHLY and CDR2 FYNNEI. Losses at the gene ends were 7 bases for V and 0 bases for J; bases not matched to a gene: 7. For the CDR3, the DNA is TGTGCCAGCACAGGGACAGGAAATTTGAACACTGAAGCTTTCTTT. Its translation: CASTGTGNLNTEAFF.

J is TRBJ2-1 and V is TRBV28; the match to TRBD2 covers 9 bases. J gave up 0 bases and V 2 bases, and 2 bases lay outside the gene matches. Germline CDR1 is MDHEN and CDR2 is SYDVKM. This CDR3 is built from 16 residues. CDR3: CASSLAGGGSYNEQFF. The DNA for the CDR3 is TGTGCCAGCAGTTTAGCGGGAGGGGGCTCCTACAATGAGCAGTTCTTC.